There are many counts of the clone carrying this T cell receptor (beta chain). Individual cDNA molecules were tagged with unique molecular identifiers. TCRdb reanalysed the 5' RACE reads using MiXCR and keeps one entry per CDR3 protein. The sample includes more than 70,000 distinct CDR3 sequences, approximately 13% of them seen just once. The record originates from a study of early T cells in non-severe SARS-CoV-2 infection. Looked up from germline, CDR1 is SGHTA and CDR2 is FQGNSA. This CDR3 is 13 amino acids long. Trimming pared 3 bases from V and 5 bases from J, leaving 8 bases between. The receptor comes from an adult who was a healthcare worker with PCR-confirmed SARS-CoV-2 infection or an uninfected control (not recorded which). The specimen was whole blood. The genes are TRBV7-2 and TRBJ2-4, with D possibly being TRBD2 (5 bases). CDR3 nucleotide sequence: TGTGCCAGCAGCTTGGGAGCGGAAAACATTCAGTACTTC. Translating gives CASSLGAENIQYF. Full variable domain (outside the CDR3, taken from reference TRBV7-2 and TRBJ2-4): GAGVSQSPSNKVTEKGKDVELRCDPISGHTALYWYRQSLGQGLEFLIYFQGNSAPDKSGLPSDRFSAERTGGSVSTLTIQRTQQEDSAVYLCASSLGAENIQYFGAGTRLSVL.